Listed below are T cell receptor beta chains from one sample, sequenced in a study of T cell repertoires in cytomegalovirus infection. TCRdb passed the reads through MiXCR, listing each CDR3 protein once. This sample carries 97,000 or so distinct CDR3 sequences, 16% of them seen once, and the ten largest clones take 6.5% to 9.5%. Material for sequencing was PBMCs. Every receptor here comes from a human donor in good health (CMV status not recorded). Some clones in this sample may be carry-over from other donors' samples. CDR3s include the opening cysteine and the closing phenylalanine or tryptophan. A D gene is named only where the DNA matches it firmly. The listing skips clone size in some rows; elsewhere it reads once, few, many or a size class.

>TRBV7-3|many|TRBJ2-7|NA
TGTGCCAGCAGCGCCGGGACGGTCTACGAGCAGTACTTC
CASSAGTVYEQYF
>TRBV27|NA|TRBJ1-5|NA
TGTGCCAGCAGTTTATACGCACAGGGTCGTACGAGGAATCAGCCCCAGCATTTT
CASSLYAQGRTRNQPQHF
>TRBV7-6|few|TRBJ2-2|TRBD2
TGTGCCAGCAGCTTGGGGACTAGCGGGACCGGGGAGCTGTTTTTT
CASSLGTSGTGELFF
>TRBV12-3/TRBV12-4|many|TRBJ1-5|NA
TGTGCCAGCAGTGACGGCAATCAGCCCCAGCATTTT
CASSDGNQPQHF
>TRBV20-1|NA|TRBJ1-1|TRBD1
TGCAGTGCTAAAAAGACAGGGGTGGGTGAAGCTTTCTTT
CSAKKTGVGEAFF
>TRBV25-1|few|TRBJ1-1|NA
TGTGCCAGCAGTCCCGGGAGGTTGGGCACTGAAGCTTTCTTT
CASSPGRLGTEAFF
>TRBV6-5|many|TRBJ2-1|NA
TGTGCCAGCAGTTACCTACTTCGACGGGCCCCTTCCTACAATGAGCAGTTCTTC
CASSYLLRRAPSYNEQFF
>TRBV11-2|NA|TRBJ1-1|NA
TGTGCCAGCAGCGAACAGCGCTACACTGAAGCTTTCTTT
CASSEQRYTEAFF
>TRBV7-3|many|TRBJ2-1|NA
TGTGCCAGCAGCTTAACGGGGGCCTACAATGAGCAGTTCTTC
CASSLTGAYNEQFF
>TRBV6-6|NA|TRBJ1-1|TRBD1
TGTGCCAGCAGCCTCTCCCCCGGACAGGCGAACACTGAAGCTTTCTTT
CASSLSPGQANTEAFF
>TRBV2|NA|TRBJ2-3|TRBD2
TGTGCCAGCAGTGAACTGGTAGCGGGGGGCCTAACAGATACGCAGTATTTT
CASSELVAGGLTDTQYF
>TRBV7-6|many|TRBJ1-1|NA
TGTGCCAGCAGCTTTAAGGGGGGGGGAACTGAAGCTTTCTTT
CASSFKGGGTEAFF
>TRBV6-6|few|TRBJ2-3|NA
TGTGCCAGCAGCCCTCGACTAGAGGCAGATACGCAGTATTTT
CASSPRLEADTQYF
>TRBV7-2|many|TRBJ1-1|NA
TGTGCCAGCAGCTTGTATAACACTGAAGCTTTCTTT
CASSLYNTEAFF
>TRBV6-2/TRBV6-3|few|TRBJ2-1|NA
TGTGCCAGCAGTTACTCTGGCCTCTCCTACAATGAGCAGTTCTTC
CASSYSGLSYNEQFF
>TRBV6-2/TRBV6-3|few|TRBJ2-1|TRBD2
TGTGCCAGCAGTCCAGGACTAGCGGGAGTCAATGAGCAGTTCTTC
CASSPGLAGVNEQFF
>TRBV7-3|few|TRBJ2-1|NA
TGTGCCAGCAGCTTACCCGGGGGAACAAGCTCCTACAATGAGCAGTTCTTC
CASSLPGGTSSYNEQFF
>TRBV7-2|many|TRBJ2-5|NA
TGTGCCAGCAGCTTAGGGAGCCTCCCCGAAGAGACCCAGTACTTC
CASSLGSLPEETQYF
>TRBV7-2|many|TRBJ1-2|NA
TGTGCCAGCAGCTTAGGCGGGGGCCAGAGCTACACCTTC
CASSLGGGQSYTF
>TRBV5-1|NA|TRBJ1-1|TRBD1
TGCGCCAGCAGCCGGACGACAGGGGGGAACACTGAAGCTTTCTTT
CASSRTTGGNTEAFF
>TRBV7-2|many|TRBJ2-1|TRBD2
TGTGCCAGCAGCTTCCCAGCGGGGGGGGCAAACAATGAGCAGTTCTTC
CASSFPAGGANNEQFF
>TRBV7-2|many|TRBJ2-5|NA
TGTGCCAGCAGCTTCAATGGCGGGGAGGAGACCCAGTACTTC
CASSFNGGEETQYF
>TRBV20-1|few|TRBJ2-5|TRBD1
TGCAGTGCTCTAAGACAGGGAGCTCTCCAAGAGACCCAGTACTTC
CSALRQGALQETQYF
>TRBV6-6|NA|TRBJ1-5|TRBD1
TGTGCCAGCAGTCCAGGGGGCATTCAGCCCCAGCATTTT
CASSPGGIQPQHF
>TRBV28|NA|TRBJ2-7|NA
TGTGCCAGCAGTCCTAGGACCGGGACAAGGAGGGTCGAGCAGTACTTC
CASSPRTGTRRVEQYF
>TRBV14|NA|TRBJ1-2|TRBD1
TGTGCCAGCAGCCCCGGACAGGGGGGTTACTATGGCTACACCTTC
CASSPGQGGYYGYTF
>TRBV27|NA|TRBJ2-1|TRBD2
TGTGCCAGCAGTTTTTCTAGCGGGGGGGCATCCTACAATGAGCAGTTCTTC
CASSFSSGGASYNEQFF
>TRBV18|few|TRBJ2-2|NA
TGTGCCAGCTCACCTCTGCACACCGGGGAGCTGTTTTTT
CASSPLHTGELFF
>TRBV12-3/TRBV12-4|many|TRBJ1-5|TRBD1
TGTGCCAGCAGTCCTCCACAGGGGAGTCCCCAGCATTTT
CASSPPQGSPQHF
>TRBV29-1|NA|TRBJ1-1|NA
TGCAGCGTAGGGGACGGTGACACTGAAGCTTTCTTT
CSVGDGDTEAFF
>TRBV18|few|TRBJ1-1|NA
TGTGCCAGCTCAGGGACTCGGGACACTGAAGCTTTCTTT
CASSGTRDTEAFF
>TRBV13|few|TRBJ1-4|NA
TGTGCCAGCAGCCGGGACCGGCCCGTGGTTAAACTGTTTTTT
CASSRDRPVVKLFF